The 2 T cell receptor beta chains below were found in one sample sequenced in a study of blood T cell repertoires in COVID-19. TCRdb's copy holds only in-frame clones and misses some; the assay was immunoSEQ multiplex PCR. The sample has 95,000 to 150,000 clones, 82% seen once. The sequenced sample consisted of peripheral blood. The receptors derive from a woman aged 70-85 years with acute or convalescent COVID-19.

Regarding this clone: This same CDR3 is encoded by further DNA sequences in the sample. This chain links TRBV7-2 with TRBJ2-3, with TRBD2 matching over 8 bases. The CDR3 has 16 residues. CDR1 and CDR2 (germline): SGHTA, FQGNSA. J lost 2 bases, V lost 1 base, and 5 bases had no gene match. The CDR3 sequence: CASSLVPGGSTDTQYF. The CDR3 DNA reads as TGTGCCAGCAGCTTAGTCCCGGGGGGGTCCACAGATACGCAGTATTTT.

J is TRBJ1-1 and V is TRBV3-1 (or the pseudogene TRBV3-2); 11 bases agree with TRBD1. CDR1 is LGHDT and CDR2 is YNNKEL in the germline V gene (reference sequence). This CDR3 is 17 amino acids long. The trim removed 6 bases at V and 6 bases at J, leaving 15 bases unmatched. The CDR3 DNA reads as TGTGCCAGCAGTCTTATATACCGGGACAGGGGGAAGGCTGAAGCTTTCTTT. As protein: CASSLIYRDRGKAEAFF.